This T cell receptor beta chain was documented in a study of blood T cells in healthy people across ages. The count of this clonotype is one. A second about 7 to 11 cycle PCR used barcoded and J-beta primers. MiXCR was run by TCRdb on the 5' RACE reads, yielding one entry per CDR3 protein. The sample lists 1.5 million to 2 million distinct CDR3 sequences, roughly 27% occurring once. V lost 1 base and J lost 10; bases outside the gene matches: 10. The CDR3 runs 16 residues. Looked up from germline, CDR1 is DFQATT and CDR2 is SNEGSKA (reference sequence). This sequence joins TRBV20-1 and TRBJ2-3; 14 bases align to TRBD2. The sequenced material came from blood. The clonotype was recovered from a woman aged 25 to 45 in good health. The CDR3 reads CSARGTSGRFSDAQYF. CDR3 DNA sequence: TGCAGTGCTAGAGGGACTAGCGGGAGGTTTTCGGATGCGCAGTATTTT.